A selection of T cell receptor beta chains follows, all from one sample in a study of T cell responses to AZD1222 COVID-19 vaccine. TCRdb keeps only in-frame clones here, not all; method: immunoSEQ multiplex PCR. The table lists fewer than 150,000 clones, 90% of them singletons. Sequencing was performed on peripheral blood, taken on day 0 of AZD1222 vaccination. The receptors come from an adult in good health. Both conserved end residues are part of each CDR3. Fields, in order: D gene, clone size, J gene, V gene, CDR3 protein, CDR3 DNA. The D gene is left open where the match is weak. For some rows the clone size is stated as once, few or many, or as a class when expanded; others skip it.

>NA|NA|TRBJ1-2|TRBV6-5
CASSASNYGYTF
TGTGCCAGCAGCGCCAGTAACTATGGCTACACCTTC
>NA|NA|TRBJ1-1|TRBV3-1/TRBV3-2
CASSLRAGVNTEAFF
TGTGCCAGCAGCCTCCGAGCAGGGGTGAACACTGAAGCTTTCTTT
>TRBD1|NA|TRBJ1-2|TRBV25-1
CASSVPTGGENGYTF
TGTGCCAGCAGTGTCCCGACAGGGGGCGAGAATGGCTACACCTTC
>TRBD1|NA|TRBJ1-3|TRBV30
CAWSWDRVRNTIYF
TGTGCCTGGAGCTGGGACAGGGTGCGGAACACCATATATTTT
>NA|NA|TRBJ2-2|TRBV7-3
CASSLTPSVIVGELFF
TGTGCCAGCAGCTTAACTCCTAGCGTTATAGTCGGGGAGCTGTTTTTT
>NA|NA|TRBJ1-3|TRBV7-2
CASSLTGTSSGNTIYF
TGTGCCAGCAGCTTAACAGGGACCTCCTCTGGAAACACCATATATTTT
>TRBD1|NA|TRBJ1-1|TRBV5-4
CASSLGVFRDRGRTEAFF
TGTGCCAGCAGCTTGGGCGTTTTTCGGGACAGGGGGCGAACTGAAGCTTTCTTT
>NA|few|TRBJ1-5|TRBV29-1
CIAGTGDQPQHF
TGCATCGCCGGGACGGGGGATCAGCCCCAGCATTTT
>NA|NA|TRBJ1-2|TRBV27
CASSFGQQNYGYTF
TGTGCCAGCAGTTTCGGCCAGCAGAACTATGGCTACACCTTC
>NA|NA|TRBJ1-2|TRBV18
CASSPALIGVGGYTF
TGTGCCAGCTCACCCGCCCTCATCGGTGTGGGTGGCTACACCTTC
>TRBD1|NA|TRBJ1-1|TRBV6-6
CASRQGQEGGYTEAFF
TGTGCCAGCAGACAAGGACAGGAGGGGGGTTACACTGAAGCTTTCTTT
>TRBD2|few|TRBJ2-3|TRBV11-3
CASSSRGRGRALGTDTQYF
TGTGCCAGCAGCTCGAGAGGGCGCGGGAGGGCCCTCGGCACAGATACGCAGTATTTT
>NA|NA|TRBJ1-6|TRBV7-6
CASSLVAGNNSPLHF
TGTGCCAGCAGCTTAGTCGCAGGGAATAATTCACCCCTCCACTTT
>NA|NA|TRBJ1-2|TRBV5-1
CASSLVVRSAANYGYTF
TGCGCCAGCAGCTTGGTTGTGAGGTCAGCAGCTAACTATGGCTACACCTTC
>TRBD1|NA|TRBJ1-1|TRBV6-2/TRBV6-3
CASSLRGRNTEAFF
TGTGCCAGCAGTCTCAGGGGGCGGAACACTGAAGCTTTCTTT
>TRBD2|NA|TRBJ2-2|TRBV6-4
CASPGTSGTGELFF
TGTGCCAGCCCAGGGACTAGCGGTACCGGGGAGCTGTTTTTT
>NA|NA|TRBJ2-1|TRBV7-9
CASSPTSGPSYNEQFF
TGTGCCAGCAGCCCCACTTCGGGCCCTTCCTACAATGAGCAGTTCTTC
>TRBD1|NA|TRBJ1-2|TRBV27
CASSSSPTGMAYGYTF
TGTGCCAGCAGTTCCTCCCCGACAGGGATGGCCTATGGCTACACCTTC
>NA|NA|TRBJ1-3|TRBV10-2
CASRTGEAGNTIYF
TGCGCCAGCAGGACGGGGGAGGCTGGAAACACCATATATTTT
>NA|once|TRBJ1-1|TRBV7-2
CASSLGGQGIGTEAFF
TGTGCCAGCAGCTTAGGAGGGCAGGGGATTGGCACTGAAGCTTTCTTT
>TRBD1|NA|TRBJ1-6|TRBV10-1
CASSWDRGWYNSPLHF
TGCGCCAGCAGTTGGGACAGGGGGTGGTATAATTCACCCCTCCACTTT
>NA|few|TRBJ2-2|TRBV27
CASSFQGFSHTGELFF
TGTGCCAGCAGTTTTCAAGGTTTTTCCCACACCGGGGAGCTGTTTTTT
>NA|NA|TRBJ2-6|TRBV2
CASGVRGFETSRLGAGANVLTF
TGTGCCAGCGGAGTTAGGGGTTTTGAGACCTCCCGGTTAGGGGCCGGGGCCAACGTCCTGACTTTC
>NA|NA|TRBJ2-3|TRBV7-2
CASTGDLGLDTQYF
TGTGCCAGCACGGGAGATCTGGGGTTAGATACGCAGTATTTT
>NA|NA|TRBJ1-1|TRBV18
CASSPLPANTEAFF
TGTGCCAGCTCACCACTTCCAGCGAACACTGAAGCTTTCTTT
>NA|NA|TRBJ2-2|TRBV4-2
CASSQIGGTGELFF
TGTGCCAGCAGCCAAATTGGAGGGACCGGGGAGCTGTTTTTT
>TRBD1|once|TRBJ1-1|TRBV5-1
CASSVDRGNTEAFF
TGCGCCAGCAGCGTCGACAGGGGTAACACTGAAGCTTTCTTT
>NA|NA|TRBJ1-5|TRBV4-2
CASSQDRGLSNQPQHF
TGTGCCAGCAGCCAAGATCGGGGTCTATCCAATCAGCCCCAGCATTTT
>TRBD1|NA|TRBJ2-7|TRBV6-2/TRBV6-3
CASSRAGGSYEQYF
TGTGCCAGCAGCCGAGCAGGGGGCTCCTACGAGCAGTACTTC
>TRBD1|NA|TRBJ1-4|TRBV6-5
CASRKQGAGEKLFF
TGTGCCAGCAGAAAACAGGGGGCCGGCGAAAAACTGTTTTTT
>TRBD1|NA|TRBJ1-2|TRBV13
CASRPATGTASGYTF
TGTGCCAGCAGACCTGCCACCGGGACAGCGAGTGGCTACACCTTC
>NA|NA|TRBJ1-2|TRBV30
CAWIPRNGYGYTF
TGTGCCTGGATCCCCAGGAACGGCTATGGCTACACCTTC
>TRBD1|NA|TRBJ2-5|TRBV18
CASSPLSTGGAVQETQYF
TGTGCCAGCTCCCCGTTGTCCACAGGGGGCGCGGTCCAAGAGACCCAGTACTTC
>NA|NA|TRBJ1-2|TRBV30
CAWSPRQRNYGYTF
TGTGCCTGGAGTCCCCGACAGCGAAACTATGGCTACACCTTC
>TRBD1|NA|TRBJ1-2|TRBV24-1
CATSDPDRPRDYGYTF
TGTGCCACCAGTGACCCGGACAGGCCTAGGGACTATGGCTACACCTTC
>NA|NA|TRBJ2-7|TRBV27
CASMSSRYEQYF
TGTGCCAGCATGAGCTCCCGCTACGAGCAGTACTTC
>TRBD2|NA|TRBJ2-7|TRBV7-9
CASSFPSSGGASSYEQYF
TGTGCCAGCAGCTTCCCCTCTAGCGGGGGGGCGTCGTCCTACGAGCAGTACTTC
>TRBD1|NA|TRBJ2-2|TRBV24-1
CATSDTGTGTGELFF
TGTGCCACCAGTGATACTGGGACAGGGACCGGGGAGCTGTTTTTT
>TRBD1|NA|TRBJ1-2|TRBV19
CASVPAAQGVYGYTF
TGTGCCAGTGTACCGGCCGCGCAGGGGGTCTATGGCTACACCTTC